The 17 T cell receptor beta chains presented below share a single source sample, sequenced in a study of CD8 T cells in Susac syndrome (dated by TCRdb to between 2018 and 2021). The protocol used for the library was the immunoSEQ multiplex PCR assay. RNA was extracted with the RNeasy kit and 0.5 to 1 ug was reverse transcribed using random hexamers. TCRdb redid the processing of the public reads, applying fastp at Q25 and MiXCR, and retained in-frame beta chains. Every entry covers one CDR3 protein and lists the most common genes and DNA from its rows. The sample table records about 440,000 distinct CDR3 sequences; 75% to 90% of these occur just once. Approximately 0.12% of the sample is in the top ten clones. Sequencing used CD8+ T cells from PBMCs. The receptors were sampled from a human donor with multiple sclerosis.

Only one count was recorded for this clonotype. The CDR3 sequence is CASSYYREHQETQYF. CDR3 sequence (DNA): TGTGCCAGCAGTTACTATAGGGAACACCAAGAGACCCAGTACTTC. J is TRBJ2-5 and V is TRBV6-5, with D uncertain. Trimming removed 1 base from V and 0 bases from J, with 9 bases in between. This CDR3 contains 15 residues. Germline loops: CDR1 MNHEY, CDR2 SVGAGI.

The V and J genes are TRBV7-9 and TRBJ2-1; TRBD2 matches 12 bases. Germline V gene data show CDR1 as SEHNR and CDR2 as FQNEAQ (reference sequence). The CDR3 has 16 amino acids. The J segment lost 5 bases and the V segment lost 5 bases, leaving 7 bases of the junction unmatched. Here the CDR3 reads CASSLPTSGGNNEQFF. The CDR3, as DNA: TGTGCCAGCAGCCTCCCGACTAGCGGGGGTAACAATGAGCAGTTCTTC.

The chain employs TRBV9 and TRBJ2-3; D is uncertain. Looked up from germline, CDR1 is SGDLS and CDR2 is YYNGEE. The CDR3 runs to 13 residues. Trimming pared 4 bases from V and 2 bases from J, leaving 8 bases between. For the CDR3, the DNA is TGTGCCAGCAGCATTAGTTACACAGATACGCAGTATTTT. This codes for CASSISYTDTQYF.

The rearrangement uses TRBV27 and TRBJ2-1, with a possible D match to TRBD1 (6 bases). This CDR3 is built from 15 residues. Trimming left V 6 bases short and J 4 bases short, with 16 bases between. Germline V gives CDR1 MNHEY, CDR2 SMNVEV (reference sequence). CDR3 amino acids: CASRKDRSEYNEQFF. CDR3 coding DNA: TGTGCCAGCAGGAAAGACAGGTCCGAATACAATGAGCAGTTCTTC.

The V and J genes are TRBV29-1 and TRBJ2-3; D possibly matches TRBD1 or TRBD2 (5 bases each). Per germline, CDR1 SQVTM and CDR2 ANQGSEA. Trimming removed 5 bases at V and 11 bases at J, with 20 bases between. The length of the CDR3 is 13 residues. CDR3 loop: CSVIFLGRDGQYF. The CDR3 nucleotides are TGCAGCGTTATTTTCCTCGGACGGGACGGGCAGTATTTT.

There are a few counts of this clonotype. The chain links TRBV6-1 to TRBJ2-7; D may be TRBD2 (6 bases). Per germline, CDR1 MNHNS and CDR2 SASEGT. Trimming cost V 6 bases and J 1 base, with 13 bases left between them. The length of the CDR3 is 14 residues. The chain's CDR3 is CASRTGTDSYEQYF. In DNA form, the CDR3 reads TGTGCCAGCAGAACCGGGACTGATTCCTACGAGCAGTACTTC.

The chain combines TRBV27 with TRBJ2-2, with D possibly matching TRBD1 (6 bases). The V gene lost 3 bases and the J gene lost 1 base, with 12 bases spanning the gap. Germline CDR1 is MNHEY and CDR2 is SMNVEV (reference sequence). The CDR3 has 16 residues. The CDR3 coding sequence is TGTGCCAGCAGTTTTTTCGACAGGTTGAACACCGGGGAGCTGTTTTTT. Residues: CASSFFDRLNTGELFF.

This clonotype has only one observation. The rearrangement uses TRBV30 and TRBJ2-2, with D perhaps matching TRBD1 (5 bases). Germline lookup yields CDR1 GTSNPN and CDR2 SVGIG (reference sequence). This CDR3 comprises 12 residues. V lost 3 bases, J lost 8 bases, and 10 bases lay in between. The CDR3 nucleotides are TGTGCCTGGAGGAAAGGGGTTGGGGAGCTGTTTTTT. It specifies CAWRKGVGELFF.

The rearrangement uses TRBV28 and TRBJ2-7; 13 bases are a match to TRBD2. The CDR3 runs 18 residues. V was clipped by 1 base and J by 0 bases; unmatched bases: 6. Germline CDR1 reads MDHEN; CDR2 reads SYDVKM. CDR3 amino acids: CASSLLGLAGENSYEQYF. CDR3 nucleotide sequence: TGTGCCAGCAGTTTATTAGGACTAGCGGGAGAGAACTCCTACGAGCAGTACTTC.

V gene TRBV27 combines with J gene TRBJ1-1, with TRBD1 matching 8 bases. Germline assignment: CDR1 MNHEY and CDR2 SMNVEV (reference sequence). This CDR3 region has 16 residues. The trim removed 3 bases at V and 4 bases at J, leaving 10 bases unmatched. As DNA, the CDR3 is TGTGCCAGCAGTTTCGCAGGGGGCAGGGAGAGCACTGAAGCTTTCTTT. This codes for CASSFAGGRESTEAFF.

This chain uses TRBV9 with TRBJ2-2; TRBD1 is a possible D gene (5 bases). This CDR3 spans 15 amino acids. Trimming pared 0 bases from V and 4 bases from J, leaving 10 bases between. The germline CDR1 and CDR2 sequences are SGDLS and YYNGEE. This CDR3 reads CASSVGKGVTGELFF. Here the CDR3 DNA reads TGTGCCAGCAGCGTAGGTAAAGGGGTCACCGGGGAGCTGTTTTTT.

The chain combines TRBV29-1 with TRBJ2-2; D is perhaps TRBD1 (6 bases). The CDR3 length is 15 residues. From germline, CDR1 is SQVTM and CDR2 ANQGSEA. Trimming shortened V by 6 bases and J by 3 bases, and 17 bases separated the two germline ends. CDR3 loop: CSVQTLGADTGELFF. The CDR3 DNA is TGCAGCGTACAAACGTTGGGGGCGGACACCGGGGAGCTGTTTTTT.

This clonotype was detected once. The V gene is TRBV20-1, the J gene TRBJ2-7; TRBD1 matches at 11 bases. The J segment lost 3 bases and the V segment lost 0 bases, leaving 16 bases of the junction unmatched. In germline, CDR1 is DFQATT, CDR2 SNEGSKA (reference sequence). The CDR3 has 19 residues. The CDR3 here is CSARDQSGQGVNLFYEQYF. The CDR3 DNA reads TGCAGTGCTAGAGATCAGTCGGGACAGGGGGTTAATTTGTTCTACGAGCAGTACTTC.

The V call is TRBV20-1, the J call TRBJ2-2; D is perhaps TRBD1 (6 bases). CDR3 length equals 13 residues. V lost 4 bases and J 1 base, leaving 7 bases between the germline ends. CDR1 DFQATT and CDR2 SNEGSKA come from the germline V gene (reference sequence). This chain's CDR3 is CSAKGGNTGELFF. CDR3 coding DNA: TGCAGTGCTAAAGGGGGGAACACCGGGGAGCTGTTTTTT.

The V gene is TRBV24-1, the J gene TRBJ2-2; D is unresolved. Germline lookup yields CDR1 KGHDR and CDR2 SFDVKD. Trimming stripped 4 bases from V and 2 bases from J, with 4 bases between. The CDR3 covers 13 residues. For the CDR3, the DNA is TGTGCCACCAGTGACACTAACACCGGGGAGCTGTTTTTT. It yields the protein CATSDTNTGELFF.

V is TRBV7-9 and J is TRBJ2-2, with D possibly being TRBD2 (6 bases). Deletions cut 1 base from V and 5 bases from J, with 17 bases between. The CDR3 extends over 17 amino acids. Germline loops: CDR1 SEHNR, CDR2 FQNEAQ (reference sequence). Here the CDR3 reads CASSLVGTLARTGELFF. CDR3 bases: TGTGCCAGCAGCTTAGTTGGAACGCTAGCGAGGACCGGGGAGCTGTTTTTT.

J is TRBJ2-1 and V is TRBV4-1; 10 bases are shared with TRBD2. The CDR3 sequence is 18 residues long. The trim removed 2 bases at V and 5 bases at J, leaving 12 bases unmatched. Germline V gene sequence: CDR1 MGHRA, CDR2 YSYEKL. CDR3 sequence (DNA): TGCGCCAGCAGCCAATTATATAGCGGGGGGAAGACCAACAATGAGCAGTTCTTC. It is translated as CASSQLYSGGKTNNEQFF.